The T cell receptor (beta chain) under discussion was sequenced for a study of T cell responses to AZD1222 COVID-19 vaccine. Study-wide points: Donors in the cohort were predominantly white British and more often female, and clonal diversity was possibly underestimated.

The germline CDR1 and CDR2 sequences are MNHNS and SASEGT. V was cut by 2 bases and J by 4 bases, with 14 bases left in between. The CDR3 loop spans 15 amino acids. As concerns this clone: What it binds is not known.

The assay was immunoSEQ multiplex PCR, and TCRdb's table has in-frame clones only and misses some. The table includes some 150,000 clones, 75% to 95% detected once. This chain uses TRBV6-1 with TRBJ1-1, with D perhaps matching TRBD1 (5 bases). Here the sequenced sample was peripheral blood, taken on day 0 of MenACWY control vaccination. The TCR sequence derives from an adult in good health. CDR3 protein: CASSEFGRVVTEAFF. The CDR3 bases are TGTGCCAGCAGTGAATTTGGCAGGGTGGTCACTGAAGCTTTCTTT.